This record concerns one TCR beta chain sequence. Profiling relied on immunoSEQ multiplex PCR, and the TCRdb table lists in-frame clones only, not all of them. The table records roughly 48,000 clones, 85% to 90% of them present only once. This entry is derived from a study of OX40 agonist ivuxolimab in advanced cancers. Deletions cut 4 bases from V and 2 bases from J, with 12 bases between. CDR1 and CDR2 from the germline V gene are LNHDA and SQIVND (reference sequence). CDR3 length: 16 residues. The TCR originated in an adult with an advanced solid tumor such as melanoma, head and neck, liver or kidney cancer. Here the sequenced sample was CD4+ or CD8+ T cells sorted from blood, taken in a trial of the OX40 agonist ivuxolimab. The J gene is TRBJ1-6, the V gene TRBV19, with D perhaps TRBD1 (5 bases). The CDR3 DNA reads TGTGCCAGTAGTACGGGGGTATTGGCCTATAATTCACCCCTCCACTTT. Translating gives CASSTGVLAYNSPLHF. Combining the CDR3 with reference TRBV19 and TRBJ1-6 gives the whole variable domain DGGITQSPKYLFRKEGQNVTLSCEQNLNHDAMYWYRQDPGQGLRLIYYSQIVNDFQKGDIAEGYSVSREKKESFPLTVTSAQKNPTAFYLCASSTGVLAYNSPLHFGNGTRLTVT.